These 5 T cell receptor beta chains were all obtained from the same sample, sequenced in a study of T cell repertoires in cytomegalovirus infection. TCRdb reprocessed the reads via MiXCR and lists one record per CDR3 protein. The sample yields hundreds of thousands of distinct CDR3 sequences, roughly a quarter seen once. Sequencing input: CD8+ T cells from PBMCs. The receptors originated from a human donor in good health (CMV status not recorded). Some clones in this sample may be carry-over from other donors' samples.

This clonotype was seen a few times. The rearrangement uses TRBV29-1 and TRBJ2-1; D possibly corresponds to TRBD1 (6 bases). The CDR3 runs to 16 residues. Trimming stripped 0 bases from V and 2 bases from J, with 14 bases between. The germline gives CDR1 SQVTM, CDR2 ANQGSEA. In DNA, the CDR3 is TGCAGCGTTGAAGATCTGTCAGGGGTGGCCTACAATGAGCAGTTCTTC. Protein: CSVEDLSGVAYNEQFF.

Ten or more counts support this clonotype. This rearrangement joins TRBV7-6 to TRBJ2-1, with 10 bases matching TRBD2. From germline, CDR1 is SGHVS and CDR2 FNYEAQ. The V segment lost 5 bases and the J segment 4 bases; nucleotides outside the gene matches: 11. CDR3 size: 17 residues. DNA for the CDR3: TGTGCCAGCAGCCTCTACCACAGCGGGGGGGTTTACAATGAGCAGTTCTTC. This translates into CASSLYHSGGVYNEQFF.

This clonotype was seen a few times. The gene calls are TRBV19 and TRBJ2-1; tentatively, D is TRBD1 or TRBD2 (6 bases each). The CDR3 spans 14 residues. Between the trimmed V and J ends, which lost 5 bases and 2 bases, there was a span of 10 bases. CDR1 and CDR2 from the germline V gene are LNHDA and SQIVND (reference sequence). The CDR3 is CASSWGAAYNEQFF. In DNA, the CDR3 is TGTGCCAGTAGTTGGGGGGCAGCCTACAATGAGCAGTTCTTC.

This clonotype was found a few times. V and J are TRBV27 and TRBJ2-7; no clear D. Germline CDR1 is MNHEY and CDR2 is SMNVEV (reference sequence). The CDR3 totals 14 residues. Between the trimmed V and J ends, which lost 3 bases and 3 bases, there was a span of 12 bases. CDR3 bases: TGTGCCAGCAGTTTTCGTATCAACCTCTACGAGCAGTACTTC. It is translated as CASSFRINLYEQYF.

This clonotype has just a few counts. This chain uses TRBV4-1 with TRBJ2-7; D unclear. Germline V CDR1 and CDR2: MGHRA, YSYEKL. The CDR3 is 14 amino acids. Trimming shortened V by 4 bases and J by 5 bases, and 15 bases separated the two germline ends. The CDR3 nucleotides read TGCGCCAGCAGCCTCGGGCCGAGGACCCACGAGCAGTACTTC. Translation gives CASSLGPRTHEQYF.